This TCR beta chain was captured by sequencing in a study of T cell responses to AZD1222 COVID-19 vaccine. Study conclusions and caveats: Variant regions that are unmutated are reportedly the target of nearly half of spike-specific TCRs. Two AZD1222 administrations were followed by greater Spike-specific TCR breadth and depth. Clonal diversity was possibly underestimated, and the donors were mostly white British, with more females.

Second-dose intervals of approximately 4 or approximately 12 weeks were pooled. As concerns this clone: Its target is unknown.

TCRdb's copy holds only in-frame clones and misses some; the assay was immunoSEQ multiplex PCR. Found here are 250,000 to 300,000 clones, 94% of them singletons; the top ten hold around 0.6%. This receptor was identified in an adult who received the AZD1222 COVID-19 vaccine. The sequenced sample was peripheral blood, obtained 28 days after the second AZD1222 dose.

The chain's CDR3 is CASSLGRQGVEQYF. In DNA, the CDR3 is TGTGCCAGCAGCTTAGGAAGGCAGGGGGTCGAGCAGTACTTC. The genes are TRBV7-9 and TRBJ2-7; 7 positions match TRBD1. In germline, CDR1 is SEHNR, CDR2 FQNEAQ (reference sequence). After removal of 1 base from V and 6 bases from J, the junction contained 6 bases not matched to a gene. The length of the CDR3 is 14 residues.